One sample yielded the 20 T cell receptor beta chains listed below, sequenced in a study of OX40 agonist ivuxolimab in advanced cancers. Method: immunoSEQ multiplex PCR; TCRdb's copy keeps in-frame clones and lacks some. This table holds about 110,000 clones, 75% to 95% found once. The sample was CD4+ or CD8+ T cells sorted from blood, taken in a trial of the OX40 agonist ivuxolimab. All receptors derive from an adult with an advanced solid tumor such as melanoma, head and neck, liver or kidney cancer.

The chain is built from TRBV7-9 and TRBJ2-3; 7 bases map to TRBD2. Germline V lookup: CDR1 SEHNR, CDR2 FQNEAQ (reference sequence). The CDR3 totals 16 residues. J gave up 0 bases and V 2 bases, and 5 bases lay outside the gene matches. CDR3 sequence: CASSLFSSGSTDTQYF. The CDR3 DNA reads as TGTGCCAGCAGCTTATTCTCTAGCGGTAGCACAGATACGCAGTATTTT.

The rearrangement uses TRBV9 and TRBJ1-1; D call uncertain. CDR3 length: 15 amino acids. Germline V CDR1 and CDR2: SGDLS, YYNGEE. Trimming removed 0 bases at V and 6 bases at J, with 15 bases between. This CDR3 reads CASSVGVSGLSEAFF. In DNA form, the CDR3 reads TGTGCCAGCAGCGTAGGCGTGTCTGGGCTTTCTGAAGCTTTCTTT.

This clone has just a few counts. The chain joins TRBV7-9 to TRBJ1-2, with D hard to call. Germline CDR1 and CDR2: SEHNR and FQNEAQ (reference sequence). The V end was cut by 6 bases, the J end by 10 bases, with 9 bases between. The CDR3 length is 10 residues. CDR3 sequence: CASSSIDYTF. The CDR3 DNA is TGTGCCAGCAGTTCAATCGACTACACCTTC.

This clone came up once. The rearrangement uses TRBV29-1 and TRBJ2-1; tentative D call: TRBD1 (6 bases). Deletions cut 7 bases from V and 9 bases from J, with 16 bases between. CDR1 and CDR2 from the germline V gene are SQVTM and ANQGSEA. The CDR3 has 12 residues. The CDR3 here is CSAQQGSGEQFF. The CDR3 DNA reads as TGCAGCGCTCAACAGGGATCTGGTGAGCAGTTCTTC.

This clone has a single count. The J gene is TRBJ2-3, the V gene TRBV28; 9 bases are shared with TRBD2. This CDR3 has 15 amino acids. Trimming cost V 5 bases and J 2 bases; bases outside gene matches: 5. The germline V gene has CDR1 MDHEN and CDR2 SYDVKM. This CDR3 is CASSPKRGDTDTQYF. CDR3 coding DNA: TGTGCCAGCAGTCCGAAGCGGGGGGACACAGATACGCAGTATTTT.

This chain joins TRBV6-4 and TRBJ2-3; D may be TRBD1 (8 bases). This CDR3 region has 15 residues. Germline V gives CDR1 MRHNA, CDR2 SNTAGT. V was pared by 7 bases and J by 2 bases, with 16 bases between. CDR3: CASKAGQALTDTQYF. CDR3 DNA: TGTGCCAGCAAAGCGGGACAGGCTCTCACAGATACGCAGTATTTT.

This chain uses TRBV7-2 with TRBJ2-3; D not resolved. The length of the CDR3 is 13 residues. CDR1 and CDR2 (germline): SGHTA, FQGNSA. The V and J ends lost 3 bases and 1 base respectively, with 5 bases between them. The CDR3 spells CASSFQGTDTQYF. The CDR3 nucleotides read TGTGCCAGCAGCTTCCAGGGCACAGATACGCAGTATTTT. The whole variable domain, filled in from reference TRBV7-2 and TRBJ2-3, reads GAGVSQSPSNKVTEKGKDVELRCDPISGHTALYWYRQSLGQGLEFLIYFQGNSAPDKSGLPSDRFSAERTGGSVSTLTIQRTQQEDSAVYLCASSFQGTDTQYFGPGTRLTVL.

Concerning this clone itself: Its ends do not fully match the called genes, so a read error is possible. The V call is TRBV7-9, the J call TRBJ1-2; D gene unclear. Per the germline V gene, CDR1 is SEHNR and CDR2 is FQNEAQ (reference sequence). The CDR3 has 11 residues. CDR3 region: CASSELMRYPF. CDR3 bases: TGTGCCAGCAGCGAACTGATGAGATACCCATTC.

J is TRBJ1-1 and V is TRBV5-1; 7 bases agree with TRBD1. The CDR3 is 12 residues long. From germline, CDR1 is SGHRS and CDR2 YFSETQ. V shed 4 bases and J 7 bases; nucleotides not matched to a gene: 4. The CDR3 bases are TGCGCCAGCAGCGAGGGGGCAGTTGAAGCTTTCTTT. It translates to CASSEGAVEAFF.

The gene calls are TRBV7-2 and TRBJ2-1; D perhaps matches TRBD2 (6 bases). The germline gives CDR1 SGHTA, CDR2 FQGNSA. The length of the CDR3 is 15 residues. Trimming cost V 5 bases and J 0 bases, with 11 bases left between them. The CDR3 loop reads CASSPAGVSYNEQFF. CDR3 nucleotides: TGTGCCAGCAGCCCAGCGGGTGTCTCCTACAATGAGCAGTTCTTC. Variable domain in full (rest from reference TRBV7-2 and TRBJ2-1): GAGVSQSPSNKVTEKGKDVELRCDPISGHTALYWYRQSLGQGLEFLIYFQGNSAPDKSGLPSDRFSAERTGGSVSTLTIQRTQQEDSAVYLCASSPAGVSYNEQFFGPGTRLTVL.

The chain couples TRBV30 to TRBJ1-2, with 11 positions matching TRBD1. V lost 2 bases to trimming and J lost 9 bases; unmatched junction nucleotides: 8. From germline, CDR1 is GTSNPN and CDR2 SVGIG (reference sequence). This CDR3 contains 14 residues. Here the CDR3 reads CAWSLGQGAERYTF. CDR3 DNA: TGTGCCTGGAGTTTAGGACAGGGGGCTGAGCGCTACACCTTC.

J is TRBJ1-5 and V is TRBV2, with D perhaps TRBD1 (6 bases). This CDR3 region has 14 residues. The germline V gene encodes CDR1 SNHLY and CDR2 FYNNEI. Trimming left V 1 base short and J 5 bases short, with 9 bases between. The CDR3 reads CASSEVAGDQPQHF. The CDR3 DNA is TGTGCCAGCAGTGAAGTCGCAGGGGATCAGCCCCAGCATTTT.

This chain joins TRBV30 and TRBJ2-1; D is undetermined. Germline V CDR1 and CDR2: GTSNPN, SVGIG (reference sequence). The CDR3 consists of 12 residues. The V gene lost 1 base and the J gene lost 5 bases, with 6 bases spanning the gap. In DNA form, the CDR3 reads TGTGCCTGGAGTGGCTCGCACAATGAGCAGTTCTTC. The encoded protein is CAWSGSHNEQFF. Based on the CDR3 plus reference TRBV30 and TRBJ2-1, the full variable domain is SQTIHQWPATLVQPVGSPLSLECTVEGTSNPNLYWYRQAAGRGLQLLFYSVGIGQISSEVPQNLSASRPQDRQFILSSKKLLLSDSGFYLCAWSGSHNEQFFGPGTRLTVL.

CDR3 DNA sequence: TGTGCCAGCAGCCTCTTAGGGACTAGCACAGATACGCAGTATTTT. Translation: CASSLLGTSTDTQYF. The V and J genes are TRBV7-2 and TRBJ2-3; TRBD2 is a possible D gene (6 bases). V was shortened by 5 bases and J by 0 bases, with 12 bases between the two germline ends. Germline V gives CDR1 SGHTA, CDR2 FQGNSA. This CDR3 is 15 amino acids long.

The chain uses TRBV11-2 and TRBJ1-2, with TRBD1 as a possible D gene (5 bases). V lost 7 bases, J lost 0 bases, and 12 bases lay in between. The CDR3 is 14 residues long. CDR1 SGHAT and CDR2 FQNNGV come from the germline V gene. The CDR3 DNA reads as TGTGCCAGCACGGCGGGACCAGCTAACTATGGCTACACCTTC. This encodes CASTAGPANYGYTF.

The chain has TRBV28 and TRBJ2-5; 7 bases agree with TRBD1. Losses at the gene ends were 3 bases for V and 4 bases for J; bases not matched to a gene: 5. Germline values: CDR1 MDHEN, CDR2 SYDVKM. The CDR3 covers 14 residues. For the CDR3, the DNA is TGTGCCAGCAGTTTTAGACAGGGCAGAGAGACCCAGTACTTC. Its protein product is CASSFRQGRETQYF. Using reference TRBV28 and TRBJ2-5 for the parts outside the CDR3, the full variable domain is DVKVTQSSRYLVKRTGEKVFLECVQDMDHENMFWYRQDPGLGLRLIYFSYDVKMKEKGDIPEGYSVSREKKERFSLILESASTNQTSMYLCASSFRQGRETQYFGPGTRLLVL.

The CDR3 here is CASSFDPGGYGYTF. In nucleotides, the CDR3 is TGTGCCAGCAGCTTCGACCCCGGAGGCTATGGCTACACCTTC. V is TRBV7-2 and J is TRBJ1-2; D is undetermined. Germline V gene data show CDR1 as SGHTA and CDR2 as FQGNSA. Trimming cost V 3 bases and J 4 bases, with 12 bases left between them. The CDR3 length is 14 residues.

J is TRBJ2-2 and V is TRBV30; 7 nucleotides align to TRBD2. CDR3 size: 14 residues. J was trimmed by 1 base and V by 4 bases; bases with no gene match: 3. Germline loops: CDR1 GTSNPN, CDR2 SVGIG (reference sequence). The CDR3 DNA follows: TGTGCCTGGATCCGCGGGGGGAACACCGGGGAGCTGTTTTTT. Its protein is CAWIRGGNTGELFF.

V and J are TRBV6-1 and TRBJ2-1; D not certain. V lost 7 bases to trimming and J lost 8 bases, with 6 bases between them. The CDR3 is made up of 10 amino acids. Per germline, CDR1 MNHNS and CDR2 SASEGT. The CDR3: CASNSYEQFF. Written as DNA, the CDR3 is TGTGCCAGCAACTCCTATGAGCAGTTCTTC.

The rearrangement uses TRBV4-3 and TRBJ2-2, with 7 bases identical to TRBD1. Germline V gene data show CDR1 as LGHNA and CDR2 as YSLEER. V dropped 0 bases and J dropped 11; count of bases not matched to a gene: 12. The CDR3 is 16 residues long. Written as DNA, the CDR3 is TGCGCCAGCAGCCAAGATCCAGGGGGACGTACGGGAGAGCTGTTTTTT. It codes for CASSQDPGGRTGELFF.